This passage covers 32 T cell receptor beta chains from one sample sequenced in a study of T cell repertoires in cytomegalovirus infection. Each CDR3 protein gets one entry after TCRdb re-called the reads with MiXCR. Of fewer than 550,000 distinct CDR3 sequences in the sample, approximately 15% were seen once. Source material: CD8+ T cells from PBMCs. The source of these receptors is a human donor in good health (CMV status not recorded). Some clones in this sample may be carry-over from other donors' samples.

This chain connects TRBV27 to TRBJ2-7; D is ambiguous. V dropped 4 bases and J dropped 5 bases, with 15 bases sitting between them. This CDR3 contains 14 residues. Germline loops: CDR1 MNHEY, CDR2 SMNVEV (reference sequence). CDR3 amino acids: CASSSKPGVDEQYF. The CDR3 DNA follows: TGTGCCAGCAGTTCTAAACCCGGTGTGGACGAGCAGTACTTC.

This clonotype was counted ten times or more. The V gene is TRBV19, the J gene TRBJ2-1, with a tentative D call TRBD1 (7 bases). Germline assignment: CDR1 LNHDA and CDR2 SQIVND (reference sequence). Trimming cost V 7 bases and J 6 bases, with 10 bases left between them. There are 12 residues in the CDR3. The CDR3 bases are TGTGCCAGTATGCAGGGGGGCAATGAGCAGTTCTTC. Its protein product is CASMQGGNEQFF.

The rearrangement joins TRBV27 to TRBJ1-4, with TRBD1 as a possible D gene (6 bases). The CDR3 loop spans 16 amino acids. Between the trimmed V and J ends, which lost 5 bases and 2 bases, there was a span of 15 bases. CDR1 is MNHEY and CDR2 is SMNVEV in the germline V gene (reference sequence). CDR3 region: CASSRINTGTNEKLFF. The CDR3 DNA follows: TGTGCCAGCAGTCGTATCAATACAGGGACTAATGAAAAACTGTTTTTT.

This clonotype came up many times. J is TRBJ1-5 and V is TRBV12-3 or TRBV12-4; the D gene is possibly TRBD1 (5 bases). V dropped 4 bases and J dropped 5 bases, with 15 bases sitting between them. The length of the CDR3 is 15 residues. The CDR3 loop is CASSSTQTRDQPQHF. The CDR3 DNA reads TGTGCCAGCAGTTCAACCCAGACCAGGGATCAGCCCCAGCATTTT.

V usage is TRBV28 and J usage is TRBJ1-2; TRBD1 matches 7 bases. With 4 bases clipped from V and 1 base from J, the junction kept 12 bases outside the gene matches. Germline V gives CDR1 MDHEN, CDR2 SYDVKM. The CDR3 is 17 amino acids. As DNA, the CDR3 is TGTGCCAGCAGTTCGTTGCTACAGGGGCTCGATAACTATGGCTACACCTTC. Translating gives CASSSLLQGLDNYGYTF.

The rearrangement uses TRBV15 and TRBJ1-4; a possible D gene is TRBD1 (5 bases). The CDR3 has 14 amino acids. Germline V CDR1 and CDR2: LNHNV, YYDKDF (reference sequence). Trimming removed 1 base at V and 14 bases at J, with 17 bases between. The CDR3 DNA follows: TGTGCCACCAGCAGAGTGCGGGGCTTCGGGGATCTGTTTTTT. This sequence encodes CATSRVRGFGDLFF.

This clonotype came up many times. The CDR3 spells CASSLMVSSTDTQYF. DNA of the CDR3: TGTGCCAGCAGTTTGATGGTTTCTAGCACAGATACGCAGTATTTT. The rearrangement links TRBV28 to TRBJ2-3; no firm D call. This CDR3 spans 15 amino acids. V was trimmed by 3 bases and J by 0 bases, leaving 10 bases between them. Germline V gene sequence: CDR1 MDHEN, CDR2 SYDVKM.

This clonotype appeared a few times. J is TRBJ2-2 and V is TRBV12-3 or TRBV12-4; 10 positions agree with TRBD1. V was pared by 6 bases and J by 6 bases, with 1 base of the junction left unmatched. The CDR3 is 13 amino acids. CDR3: CASRTGGSGELFF. The CDR3 DNA reads as TGTGCCAGCAGGACAGGGGGCTCCGGGGAGCTGTTTTTT.

The chain carries TRBV5-1 and TRBJ2-5, with TRBD1 matching 9 bases. This CDR3 spans 16 amino acids. V shed 4 bases, J shed 4 bases, and the junction held 11 bases outside the gene matches. The V gene's germline CDR1 is SGHRS and CDR2 YFSETQ. The chain's CDR3 is CASSGRDRVIGETQYF. For the CDR3, the DNA is TGCGCCAGCAGCGGGCGGGACAGGGTAATAGGAGAGACCCAGTACTTC.

A remark on this clonotype: This may arise from a read error, as a much more abundant clone is one base away. The chain employs TRBV5-6 and TRBJ2-7; D unclear. This CDR3 is 11 amino acids long. V lost 2 bases and J 4 bases, leaving 4 bases between the germline ends. Germline CDR1 reads SGHDT; CDR2 reads YYEEEE. This CDR3 reads CASSFQYEQYF. The CDR3 nucleotides read TGTGCCAGCAGCTTCCAGTACGAGCAGTACTTC.

J is TRBJ2-5 and V is TRBV14, with 11 bases lining up with TRBD2. The CDR3 length is 16 residues. CDR1 is SGHDN, CDR2 FVKESK, per germline. Trimming removed 3 bases from V and 2 bases from J; junction bases left unmatched: 5. This CDR3 reads CASSHGLAGYQETQYF. As DNA, the CDR3 is TGTGCCAGCAGCCATGGACTAGCGGGCTATCAAGAGACCCAGTACTTC.

Ten or more counts support this clonotype. The chain links TRBV10-3 to TRBJ1-4; no clear D gene. V lost 2 bases to trimming and J lost 1 base, with 8 bases between them. The CDR3 length is 15 residues. Germline CDR1 ENHRY, CDR2 SYGVKD. DNA of the CDR3: TGTGCCATCAGTGAGAAGGGCTTAACTAATGAAAAACTGTTTTTT. This codes for CAISEKGLTNEKLFF.

This clonotype was counted ten times or more. The chain carries TRBV12-3 or TRBV12-4 and TRBJ1-1; D uncertain. This CDR3 contains 15 residues. The V gene lost 2 bases and the J gene lost 4 bases, with 14 bases spanning the gap. The CDR3 DNA reads as TGTGCCAGCAGTTTAAACAGTCGAGGTTTCACTGAAGCTTTCTTT. It codes for CASSLNSRGFTEAFF.

V is TRBV4-2 and J is TRBJ1-1; 10 bases agree with TRBD1. Per germline, CDR1 LGHNA and CDR2 YNFKEQ. After removal of 3 bases from V and 5 bases from J, the junction contained 9 bases not matched to a gene. This CDR3 is 16 amino acids long. The CDR3 sequence is CASSQGQGRSGTEAFF. In DNA, the CDR3 is TGTGCCAGCAGCCAGGGACAGGGGCGAAGTGGGACTGAAGCTTTCTTT.

This clonotype was counted many times. The rearrangement links TRBV20-1 to TRBJ2-5; 11 bases agree with TRBD2. V lost 2 bases to trimming and J lost 5 bases; unmatched junction nucleotides: 10. Germline loops: CDR1 DFQATT, CDR2 SNEGSKA (reference sequence). This CDR3 has 16 residues. CDR3 DNA: TGCAGTGCTAGACCTAGCGGGGGGCCCCCCAGTGAGACCCAGTACTTC. It translates to CSARPSGGPPSETQYF.

This clonotype was seen many times. The J gene is TRBJ1-2, the V gene TRBV7-8; no firm D call. Germline CDR1 reads SGHVS; CDR2 reads FQNEAQ. The germline V and J ends were trimmed by 1 base and 8 bases, with 11 bases remaining between them. This CDR3 is built from 13 residues. CDR3 in amino acids: CASSLVGPRGYTF. In DNA form, the CDR3 reads TGTGCCAGCAGCTTAGTCGGGCCCCGGGGCTACACCTTC.

This clonotype was seen a few times. The chain has TRBV2 and TRBJ1-1; maybe TRBD1 (5 bases). The CDR3 is 13 amino acids. The germline CDR1 and CDR2 sequences are SNHLY and FYNNEI. The V and J ends lost 11 bases and 0 bases respectively, with 13 bases between them. The CDR3: CAAPGGVNTEAFF. The DNA for the CDR3 is TGTGCCGCCCCTGGGGGGGTGAACACTGAAGCTTTCTTT.

This clonotype was observed a handful of times. The chain combines TRBV5-6 with TRBJ2-7; 11 bases match TRBD2. Germline trimming cut 0 bases from V and 0 bases from J; bases unmatched to any gene: 5. The length of the CDR3 is 17 residues. CDR1 and CDR2 (germline): SGHDT, YYEEEE. CDR3 nucleotide sequence: TGTGCCAGCAGCTTGGAGGCTAGCGGGAGGCTCTCCTACGAGCAGTACTTC. It yields the protein CASSLEASGRLSYEQYF.

V and J are TRBV5-1 and TRBJ2-6; D unclear. Trimming removed 0 bases at V and 5 bases at J, with 12 bases between. This CDR3 contains 16 residues. CDR1 is SGHRS, CDR2 YFSETQ, per germline. The CDR3 sequence: CASSLEIPIRANVLTF. DNA for the CDR3: TGCGCCAGCAGCTTGGAGATCCCCATCCGGGCCAACGTCCTGACTTTC. Complete variable domain (other parts from reference TRBV5-1 and TRBJ2-6): KAGVTQTPRYLIKTRGQQVTLSCSPISGHRSVSWYQQTPGQGLQFLFEYFSETQRNKGNFPGRFSGRQFSNSRSEMNVSTLELGDSALYLCASSLEIPIRANVLTFGAGSRLTVL.

This clonotype was detected only a few times. The V and J genes are TRBV20-1 and TRBJ2-4; D is undetermined. Germline V gene lookup returns CDR1 DFQATT and CDR2 SNEGSKA (reference sequence). V was cut by 7 bases and J by 0 bases, with 16 bases left in between. The CDR3 is 15 residues long. Written as DNA, the CDR3 is TGCAGTGGCAAGAAGGGCAGACTAGCCAAAAACATTCAGTACTTC. This encodes CSGKKGRLAKNIQYF.

At least ten counts were recorded for this clonotype. V and J are TRBV7-8 and TRBJ1-2; 7 nucleotides agree with TRBD1. With V trimmed by 0 bases and J by 8 bases, 9 bases remained unmatched. The CDR3 contains 15 residues. The germline V gene has CDR1 SGHVS and CDR2 FQNEAQ. DNA for the CDR3: TGTGCCAGCAGCTTAGCACAGACAGGGTTAGAAGGCTACACCTTC. It is translated as CASSLAQTGLEGYTF. Variable domain in full (rest from reference TRBV7-8 and TRBJ1-2): GAGVSQSPRYKVAKRGQDVALRCDPISGHVSLFWYQQALGQGPEFLTYFQNEAQLDKSGLPSDRFFAERPEGSVSTLKIQRTQQEDSAVYLCASSLAQTGLEGYTFGSGTRLTVV.

This clonotype came up a few times. This sequence joins TRBV27 and TRBJ1-2; tentatively, D is TRBD1 (5 bases). Trimming took 5 bases from V and 6 from J, leaving 19 bases between them. The CDR3 extends over 15 amino acids. The V gene's germline CDR1 is MNHEY and CDR2 SMNVEV (reference sequence). The CDR3 nucleotides read TGTGCCAGCAGTATCGGGGGGGGAATCGAAGATGGCTACACCTTC. Its protein is CASSIGGGIEDGYTF.

J is TRBJ2-4 and V is TRBV2; maybe TRBD2 (6 bases). Trimming removed 4 bases from V and 5 bases from J, with 15 bases in between. Germline CDR1 reads SNHLY; CDR2 reads FYNNEI. The CDR3 loop spans 15 amino acids. Written as DNA, the CDR3 is TGTGCCAGCAGTGGGATGCGGGGCAGGGAAAACATTCAGTACTTC. Translation gives CASSGMRGRENIQYF.

This clonotype was seen repeatedly, ten times or more. The rearrangement joins TRBV27 to TRBJ2-5, with D maybe TRBD1 (7 bases). Germline V gene lookup returns CDR1 MNHEY and CDR2 SMNVEV (reference sequence). V was pared by 5 bases and J by 4 bases, with 29 bases between. The CDR3 extends over 19 amino acids. The CDR3 nucleotides are TGTGCCAGCAGTCACGGGGCGTTCGGGACAGCCCCGGGAGCAGAGACCCAGTACTTC. It is translated as CASSHGAFGTAPGAETQYF.

Ten or more counts support this clonotype. J is TRBJ1-6 and V is TRBV7-9; D remains ambiguous. The V gene's germline CDR1 is SEHNR and CDR2 FQNEAQ (reference sequence). The CDR3 sequence is 14 residues long. V lost 0 bases and J 11 bases, leaving 11 bases between the germline ends. The CDR3 spells CASSLAGERTPLHF. The CDR3 region has the DNA TGTGCCAGCAGCTTAGCCGGGGAGAGAACACCCCTCCACTTT.

The table lists this clonotype with many counts. The V and J genes are TRBV6-7 and TRBJ1-1, with D unclear. TRBV6-7 is marked as an open reading frame, function uncertain. Between the trimmed V and J ends, which lost 2 bases and 1 base, there was a span of 14 bases. CDR3 length: 16 amino acids. The CDR3: CASSYRGVEPNTEAFF. The CDR3 DNA reads TGTGCCAGCAGTTACAGAGGTGTAGAACCGAACACTGAAGCTTTCTTT.

This clonotype was counted between two and nine times. V usage is TRBV27 and J usage is TRBJ1-1; D is uncertain. This CDR3 spans 17 amino acids. Trimming removed 2 bases from V and 2 bases from J, with 18 bases in between. CDR1 and CDR2 from the germline V gene are MNHEY and SMNVEV (reference sequence). CDR3 sequence: CASSLIPPGGVNTEAFF. CDR3 DNA: TGTGCCAGCAGTTTAATTCCCCCCGGCGGAGTTAACACTGAAGCTTTCTTT.

Many counts were recorded for this clonotype. The chain employs TRBV12-3 or TRBV12-4 and TRBJ2-1; 10 bases fit TRBD2. The CDR3 is made up of 14 amino acids. V dropped 6 bases and J dropped 2; count of bases not matched to a gene: 1. CDR3 bases: TGTGCCAGCAGAACTAGCGGGGCCTACAATGAGCAGTTCTTC. As protein: CASRTSGAYNEQFF.

For this clonotype: This may arise from a read error, as a much more abundant clone is one base away. This rearrangement joins TRBV7-4 to TRBJ2-7; D unresolved. Germline loops: CDR1 SGHVT, CDR2 SQSDAQ. The CDR3 contains 15 residues. CDR3 region: CAGSLRSHRSYEQYF. Written as DNA, the CDR3 is TGTGCCGGCAGCTTAAGATCGCACCGGTCCTACGAGCAGTACTTC.

This clonotype occurred many times. The chain couples TRBV7-2 to TRBJ2-7; the match to TRBD2 covers 8 bases. The ends lost 1 base at V and 0 bases at J; junction bases unmatched: 5. CDR3 length equals 16 residues. The germline V gene encodes CDR1 SGHTA and CDR2 FQGNSA. The CDR3 DNA sequence: TGTGCCAGCAGCTTAGACAGCGGGGGCAGCTCCTACGAGCAGTACTTC. It codes for CASSLDSGGSSYEQYF. Based on the CDR3 plus reference TRBV7-2 and TRBJ2-7, the full variable domain is GAGVSQSPSNKVTEKGKDVELRCDPISGHTALYWYRQSLGQGLEFLIYFQGNSAPDKSGLPSDRFSAERTGGSVSTLTIQRTQQEDSAVYLCASSLDSGGSSYEQYFGPGTRLTVT.

This clonotype was recorded many times. J is TRBJ1-4 and V is TRBV7-9; TRBD1 agrees at 8 bases. Germline trimming cut 6 bases from V and 2 bases from J; bases unmatched to any gene: 5. The CDR3 contains 15 residues. Germline-derived CDR1 and CDR2 are SEHNR and FQNEAQ (reference sequence). CDR3 region: CASSDRQGTNEKLFF. CDR3 bases: TGTGCCAGCAGTGACCGACAGGGGACTAATGAAAAACTGTTTTTT. Variable domain in full (rest from reference TRBV7-9 and TRBJ1-4): DTGVSQNPRHKITKRGQNVTFRCDPISEHNRLYWYRQTLGQGPEFLTYFQNEAQLEKSRLLSDRFSAERPKGSFSTLEIQRTEQGDSAMYLCASSDRQGTNEKLFFGSGTQLSVL.

Many counts were recorded for this clonotype. The rearrangement links TRBV7-3 to TRBJ2-3; 13 bases line up with TRBD2. The V gene end was trimmed by 7 bases and the J gene end by 6 bases; junction bases not matched to a gene: 7. CDR3 length: 15 amino acids. Germline V gene data show CDR1 as SGHTA and CDR2 as FQGTGA. The CDR3 DNA is TGTGCCAGCACCCTCGGGACTAGCGGGGCGGATACGCAGTATTTT. It yields the protein CASTLGTSGADTQYF.